These T cell receptor beta chains were read from a single sample in a study of T cell clonotyping in hematopoietic cell transplantation. Method: immunoSEQ multiplex PCR; TCRdb's copy keeps in-frame clones and lacks some. The sample comprises more than 70,000 clones, about 95% of which are singletons, and roughly 1.5% rests with the top ten. The sample was peripheral blood mononuclear cells, taken before stem cell transplant. These receptors were obtained from a woman between 50 and 59 years old with acute myeloid leukemia. Some clones in this sample may be carry-over from other donors' samples. Both conserved end residues are part of each CDR3. A D gene is named only where the DNA matches it firmly. Clone size is not always given. Where it is, it says once, few, many or a class for expanded clones.

d_gene: .; j_gene: TRBJ1-5; abundance: .; v_gene: TRBV19; CDR3nt: TGTGCCAGTAGTATATCCAGGGATCAGCCCCAGCATTTT; CDR3aa: CASSISRDQPQHF
d_gene: TRBD2; j_gene: TRBJ2-5; abundance: .; v_gene: TRBV7-6; CDR3nt: TGTGCCAGCAGCTCTCCCGGGACTAGCGGGGGAGGTGGAGAGACCCAGTACTTC; CDR3aa: CASSSPGTSGGGGETQYF
d_gene: .; j_gene: TRBJ1-1; abundance: .; v_gene: TRBV30; CDR3nt: TGTGCCTGGAGCTGGGGAGGGAGCGCTGAAGCTTTCTTT; CDR3aa: CAWSWGGSAEAFF
d_gene: .; j_gene: TRBJ2-2; abundance: .; v_gene: TRBV19; CDR3nt: TGTGCCAGTAGTATAGGTCGACTAAGGTTGAGCACCGGGGAGCTGTTTTTT; CDR3aa: CASSIGRLRLSTGELFF
d_gene: TRBD1; j_gene: TRBJ1-3; abundance: .; v_gene: TRBV5-1; CDR3nt: TGCGCCAGCAGCTTGGCCGGGACAGGGCCCGGGTCTGGAAACACCATATATTTT; CDR3aa: CASSLAGTGPGSGNTIYF
d_gene: .; j_gene: TRBJ1-2; abundance: .; v_gene: TRBV2; CDR3nt: TGTGCCAGCAGTGTAGGGGTAGACTACGATAGCTACACCTTC; CDR3aa: CASSVGVDYDSYTF
d_gene: .; j_gene: TRBJ1-4; abundance: few; v_gene: TRBV19; CDR3nt: TGTGCCAGTAGTATGGCAGGGCGGAATGAAAAACTGTTTTTT; CDR3aa: CASSMAGRNEKLFF
d_gene: TRBD1; j_gene: TRBJ1-5; abundance: .; v_gene: TRBV19; CDR3nt: TGTGCCAGTAGTATTTCCGGGACAGGGAACAGCAATCAGCCCCAGCATTTT; CDR3aa: CASSISGTGNSNQPQHF
d_gene: .; j_gene: TRBJ2-2; abundance: .; v_gene: TRBV10-1; CDR3nt: TGCGCCAGCAGTGATGGGTCTTACGGGGGACCGAACACCGGGGAGCTGTTTTTT; CDR3aa: CASSDGSYGGPNTGELFF
d_gene: .; j_gene: TRBJ1-1; abundance: .; v_gene: TRBV7-4; CDR3nt: TGTGCCAGCAGCACTAACTCAGCTTTCTTT; CDR3aa: CASSTNSAFF
d_gene: .; j_gene: TRBJ2-3; abundance: .; v_gene: TRBV9; CDR3nt: TGTGCCAGCAGCGTAGTTTCTAGCGGCACAGATACGCAGTATTTT; CDR3aa: CASSVVSSGTDTQYF
d_gene: .; j_gene: TRBJ1-5; abundance: .; v_gene: TRBV6-6; CDR3nt: TGTGCCAGCAGTTACGATAACACCAGACGGAATCAGCCCCAGCATTTT; CDR3aa: CASSYDNTRRNQPQHF
d_gene: TRBD1; j_gene: TRBJ2-2; abundance: .; v_gene: TRBV7-6; CDR3nt: TGTGCCAGCAGCTTAGGGGGACAGGGGAACACCGGGGAGCTGTTTTTT; CDR3aa: CASSLGGQGNTGELFF
d_gene: TRBD2; j_gene: TRBJ2-5; abundance: .; v_gene: TRBV4-1; CDR3nt: TGCGCCAGCAGCGTTTATAGCGGGGGGGAAAAAGAGACCCAGTACTTC; CDR3aa: CASSVYSGGEKETQYF
d_gene: TRBD2; j_gene: TRBJ2-2; abundance: .; v_gene: TRBV9; CDR3nt: TGTGCCAGCAGCCGAGATCTAGCGGGAGGGAACACCGGGGAGCTGTTTTTT; CDR3aa: CASSRDLAGGNTGELFF
d_gene: .; j_gene: TRBJ2-7; abundance: .; v_gene: TRBV23-1; CDR3nt: TGCGCCAGCAGTCAATGGGGACGGACATACGAGCAGTACTTC; CDR3aa: CASSQWGRTYEQYF
d_gene: .; j_gene: TRBJ2-7; abundance: .; v_gene: TRBV30; CDR3nt: TGTGCCTGGACTACTAGGACAGCCGACGAGCAGTACTTC; CDR3aa: CAWTTRTADEQYF
d_gene: .; j_gene: TRBJ1-5; abundance: .; v_gene: TRBV27; CDR3nt: TGTGCCAGCAGTTTAGAGGGGACCGATCAGCCCCAGCATTTT; CDR3aa: CASSLEGTDQPQHF
d_gene: .; j_gene: TRBJ2-1; abundance: once; v_gene: TRBV29-1; CDR3nt: TGCAGCGTCCGTACGGACGGGAATGAGCAGTTCTTC; CDR3aa: CSVRTDGNEQFF
d_gene: .; j_gene: TRBJ1-3; abundance: .; v_gene: TRBV7-9; CDR3nt: TGTGCCAGCCAGATACGAGCCCGGGGACGGGGCTCTGGAAACACCATATATTTT; CDR3aa: CASQIRARGRGSGNTIYF
d_gene: .; j_gene: TRBJ1-2; abundance: .; v_gene: TRBV9; CDR3nt: TGTGCCAGCAGCGTAGTTCCCCAGAGTAACTATGGCTACACCTTC; CDR3aa: CASSVVPQSNYGYTF
d_gene: .; j_gene: TRBJ1-1; abundance: .; v_gene: TRBV9; CDR3nt: TGTGCCAGCAGCTTCCAACCACAGGGTGGTGAGAACACTGAAGCTTTCTTT; CDR3aa: CASSFQPQGGENTEAFF
d_gene: TRBD1; j_gene: TRBJ2-4; abundance: .; v_gene: TRBV29-1; CDR3nt: TGCAGCGTCTCGACAGGGGGGGAAAACATTCAGTACTTC; CDR3aa: CSVSTGGENIQYF
d_gene: .; j_gene: TRBJ2-6; abundance: .; v_gene: TRBV7-3; CDR3nt: TGTGCCAGCTCCCCTGGGGCCAACGTCCTGACTTTC; CDR3aa: CASSPGANVLTF
d_gene: .; j_gene: TRBJ1-2; abundance: .; v_gene: TRBV25-1; CDR3nt: TGTGCCAGCAGTGAGGTGGGGACTAACTATGGCTACACCTTC; CDR3aa: CASSEVGTNYGYTF
d_gene: .; j_gene: TRBJ1-4; abundance: once; v_gene: TRBV6-5; CDR3nt: TGTGCCAGCAGTTACTCCAGGGATCTTGGTGAAAAACTGTTTTTT; CDR3aa: CASSYSRDLGEKLFF
d_gene: .; j_gene: TRBJ1-5; abundance: .; v_gene: TRBV7-6; CDR3nt: TGTGCCAGCAGCACCCGCCTCTGGGGGGACAATCAGCCCCAGCATTTT; CDR3aa: CASSTRLWGDNQPQHF
d_gene: TRBD2; j_gene: TRBJ2-7; abundance: .; v_gene: TRBV5-8; CDR3nt: TGTGCCAGCAAATTCCGGGGACTAGCCGAGCAGTACTTC; CDR3aa: CASKFRGLAEQYF
d_gene: TRBD2; j_gene: TRBJ2-3; abundance: .; v_gene: TRBV4-1; CDR3nt: TGCGCCAGCAGCAAGACCGGGGCGGGGGATGGTACAGATACGCAGTATTTT; CDR3aa: CASSKTGAGDGTDTQYF
d_gene: .; j_gene: TRBJ1-4; abundance: .; v_gene: TRBV5-6; CDR3nt: TGTGCCAGCAGCCCGGTGAGACAGCAAAAACTGTTTTTT; CDR3aa: CASSPVRQQKLFF
d_gene: .; j_gene: TRBJ1-5; abundance: .; v_gene: TRBV19; CDR3nt: TGTGCCAGTATCCCTACTGGGGGCAGCAATCAGCCCCAGCATTTT; CDR3aa: CASIPTGGSNQPQHF
d_gene: TRBD1; j_gene: TRBJ2-2; abundance: .; v_gene: TRBV6-4; CDR3nt: TGTGCCAGCAGTACCGGGACAGGGGGCTTCACCGGGGAGCTGTTTTTT; CDR3aa: CASSTGTGGFTGELFF
d_gene: .; j_gene: TRBJ2-2; abundance: .; v_gene: TRBV9; CDR3nt: TGTGCCAGCAGCGTAGAAGGTTGGTGGGCCGGGGAGCTGTTTTTT; CDR3aa: CASSVEGWWAGELFF
d_gene: .; j_gene: TRBJ2-3; abundance: .; v_gene: TRBV30; CDR3nt: TGTGCCTGGAGGGAGGGCAGTCGCACAGATACGCAGTATTTT; CDR3aa: CAWREGSRTDTQYF
d_gene: TRBD1; j_gene: TRBJ1-2; abundance: .; v_gene: TRBV27; CDR3nt: TGTGCCAGCAGGACAGGGGGTGTGAATGGCTACACCTTC; CDR3aa: CASRTGGVNGYTF
d_gene: .; j_gene: TRBJ2-1; abundance: once; v_gene: TRBV14; CDR3nt: TGTGCCAGCAGCCAAGGAGCGAGCCTTGCCTACAATGAGCAGTTCTTC; CDR3aa: CASSQGASLAYNEQFF
d_gene: TRBD1; j_gene: TRBJ1-3; abundance: .; v_gene: TRBV11-3; CDR3nt: TGTGCCAGCAGCGACAGGGGGCGTGGAAACACCATATATTTT; CDR3aa: CASSDRGRGNTIYF
d_gene: .; j_gene: TRBJ2-1; abundance: .; v_gene: TRBV6-5; CDR3nt: TGTGCCAGCAGCCTCGACGGGAATGAGCAGTTCTTC; CDR3aa: CASSLDGNEQFF
d_gene: TRBD1; j_gene: TRBJ1-5; abundance: .; v_gene: TRBV6-1; CDR3nt: TGTGCCAGCAGTGAGCCCCCAGACAGGGGAGCTGGTCAGCCCCAGCATTTT; CDR3aa: CASSEPPDRGAGQPQHF
d_gene: TRBD2; j_gene: TRBJ2-5; abundance: .; v_gene: TRBV28; CDR3nt: TGTGCCAGCAGTTTACGGTTCTGGCGGCTAGCGGAAGAGACCCAGTACTTC; CDR3aa: CASSLRFWRLAEETQYF
d_gene: TRBD1; j_gene: TRBJ2-1; abundance: .; v_gene: TRBV19; CDR3nt: TGTGCCAGTAGTAGAGATAACCGGGACAGCTCCTACAATGAGCAGTTCTTC; CDR3aa: CASSRDNRDSSYNEQFF
d_gene: .; j_gene: TRBJ2-2; abundance: .; v_gene: TRBV4-1; CDR3nt: TGCGCCAGCAGCCGATCGACAGTCGACACCGGGGAGCTGTTTTTT; CDR3aa: CASSRSTVDTGELFF
d_gene: .; j_gene: TRBJ2-3; abundance: .; v_gene: TRBV9; CDR3nt: TGTGCCAGCAGCGTAGGGTCTCGTTCCCCTAGCACAGATACGCAGTATTTT; CDR3aa: CASSVGSRSPSTDTQYF
d_gene: .; j_gene: TRBJ1-2; abundance: .; v_gene: TRBV19; CDR3nt: TGTGCCAGTAGACAGGGTAGAAGAGGCTACACCTTC; CDR3aa: CASRQGRRGYTF
d_gene: .; j_gene: TRBJ1-1; abundance: .; v_gene: TRBV30; CDR3nt: TGTGCCTGGAGTCCGAGGGATGAAGCTTTCTTT; CDR3aa: CAWSPRDEAFF
d_gene: .; j_gene: TRBJ1-6; abundance: .; v_gene: TRBV4-2; CDR3nt: TGTGCCAGCAGCCATGAAAGAGGACAAGCATATTATAATTCACCCCTCCACTTT; CDR3aa: CASSHERGQAYYNSPLHF
d_gene: .; j_gene: TRBJ2-3; abundance: .; v_gene: TRBV11-2; CDR3nt: TGTGCCAGCAGCTTAGACCGGGGCAGACTGGATACGCAGTATTTT; CDR3aa: CASSLDRGRLDTQYF
d_gene: .; j_gene: TRBJ2-7; abundance: .; v_gene: TRBV29-1; CDR3nt: TGCAGCGTTGATCGAGGAGGGGACGAGCAGTACTTC; CDR3aa: CSVDRGGDEQYF
d_gene: TRBD1; j_gene: TRBJ2-7; abundance: .; v_gene: TRBV5-1; CDR3nt: TGCGCCAGCAGCAGGGGACAGGGCGGCTACGAGCAGTACTTC; CDR3aa: CASSRGQGGYEQYF
d_gene: .; j_gene: TRBJ2-7; abundance: .; v_gene: TRBV27; CDR3nt: TGTGCCAGCAGTATAACTAGCTTTACTTCCTACGAGCAGTACTTC; CDR3aa: CASSITSFTSYEQYF
d_gene: TRBD1; j_gene: TRBJ2-5; abundance: once; v_gene: TRBV13; CDR3nt: TGTGCCAGCAGCTCACGGACAGGGGTAGAGACCCAGTACTTC; CDR3aa: CASSSRTGVETQYF
d_gene: .; j_gene: TRBJ1-6; abundance: .; v_gene: TRBV25-1; CDR3nt: TGTGCCAGCGAAGGCGACGGCAATAATTCACCCCTCCACTTT; CDR3aa: CASEGDGNNSPLHF
d_gene: .; j_gene: TRBJ2-5; abundance: .; v_gene: TRBV14; CDR3nt: TGTGCCAGCAGCCCCGGGAGCAGCTCACGGTACTTC; CDR3aa: CASSPGSSSRYF
d_gene: .; j_gene: TRBJ2-5; abundance: .; v_gene: TRBV7-3; CDR3nt: TGTGCCAGCAGCTTAGGCCGTAGGGGAGAGACCCAGTACTTC; CDR3aa: CASSLGRRGETQYF
d_gene: TRBD2; j_gene: TRBJ2-1; abundance: .; v_gene: TRBV6-5; CDR3nt: TGTGCCAGCAGTTACAGGACTAGCGGGGGGGCCAATGAGCAGTTCTTC; CDR3aa: CASSYRTSGGANEQFF